This entry is about one T cell receptor beta chain. These data belong to a study of CD8 T cells in Susac syndrome. The germline CDR1 and CDR2 sequences are SNHLY and FYNNEI. The CDR3 runs to 15 residues. Trimming shortened V by 6 bases and J by 4 bases, and 18 bases separated the two germline ends. Sequencing of TCR beta drew on CD8+ and CD4+ T cells from blood. The multiple sclerosis controls were treatment-naive patients with relapsing-remitting disease that was stable or active. The TEMRA cells underwent FACS enrichment, while the CD8+ and CD4+ T cells underwent negative isolation. Random hexamers were used to reverse transcribe about 0.5 to 1 ug of RNA. Multiplex immunoSEQ PCR targeted 54 Vbeta and 13 Jbeta TCR beta segments. MiXCR, applied by TCRdb to the immunoSEQ multiplex PCR reads, yields one record per CDR3 protein. Of around 280,000 distinct CDR3 sequences detected, 90% to 95% appear once; the ten largest clones hold about 0.063%.

The genes are TRBV2 and TRBJ2-5; perhaps D is TRBD1 or TRBD2 (6 bases each). Sequenced material: CD4+ T cells from PBMCs. This TCR derives from a human donor with multiple sclerosis. CDR3 bases: TGTGCCAGCAGCCCAAGTAGGGGGGTCGGAGAGACCCAGTACTTC. Residues: CASSPSRGVGETQYF.